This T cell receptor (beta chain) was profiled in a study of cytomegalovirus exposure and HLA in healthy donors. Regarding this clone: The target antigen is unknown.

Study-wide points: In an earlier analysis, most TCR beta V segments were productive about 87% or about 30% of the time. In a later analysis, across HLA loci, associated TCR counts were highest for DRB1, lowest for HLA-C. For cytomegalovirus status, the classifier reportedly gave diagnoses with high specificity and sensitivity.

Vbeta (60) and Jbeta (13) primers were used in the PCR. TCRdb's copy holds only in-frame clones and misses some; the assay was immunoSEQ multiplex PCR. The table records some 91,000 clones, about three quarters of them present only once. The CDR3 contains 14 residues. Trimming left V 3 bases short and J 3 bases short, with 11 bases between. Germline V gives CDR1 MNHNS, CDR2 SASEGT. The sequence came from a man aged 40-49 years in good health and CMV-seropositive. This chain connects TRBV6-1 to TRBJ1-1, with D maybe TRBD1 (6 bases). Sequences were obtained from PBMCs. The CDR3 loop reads CASSEAGVHTEAFF. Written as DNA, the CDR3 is TGTGCCAGCAGTGAGGCAGGGGTCCACACTGAAGCTTTCTTT.